The entry below describes one TCR beta chain. The target antigen is unknown. This record belongs to a study of Ad26.COV2.S vaccination and SARS-CoV-2 variants. Overall study context: Once, or twice with 56 days between doses, Ad26.COV2.S was given intramuscularly. General observations from the study: Those who received vaccine or placebo ended up with similar non-spike TCR breadth. People who got the vaccine had more spike-specific TCR breadth than people who got placebo.

The treatment denotes: 15 to 20 received Ad26.COV2.S at low or high dose, single or two shots; five or six received placebo; per-sample allocation not given. Samples came from day 63 after the first vaccine or placebo injection. Immunization relied on an Ad26 vector, which expressed Wuhan-strain SARS-CoV-2 spike. Germline V CDR1 and CDR2: MNHEY, SVGAGI. V lost 2 bases and J lost 6; bases outside the gene matches: 5. The CDR3 is 15 residues long. Assay used: immunoSEQ multiplex PCR; TCRdb lists only in-frame clones, some missing. The table lists hundreds of thousands of clones, around 90% of them singletons, with around 6.4% in the top ten.

Specimen: peripheral blood, collected in a trial of Ad26.COV2.S vaccine versus placebo. The receptor was derived from a person between 18 and 59 years old who received the Ad26.COV2.S COVID-19 vaccine or a placebo. The chain couples TRBV6-5 to TRBJ1-5, with TRBD1 matching 9 bases. This chain's CDR3 is CASSYRGQGSQPQHF. For the CDR3, the DNA is TGTGCCAGCAGTTACCGGGGACAGGGAAGTCAGCCCCAGCATTTT.